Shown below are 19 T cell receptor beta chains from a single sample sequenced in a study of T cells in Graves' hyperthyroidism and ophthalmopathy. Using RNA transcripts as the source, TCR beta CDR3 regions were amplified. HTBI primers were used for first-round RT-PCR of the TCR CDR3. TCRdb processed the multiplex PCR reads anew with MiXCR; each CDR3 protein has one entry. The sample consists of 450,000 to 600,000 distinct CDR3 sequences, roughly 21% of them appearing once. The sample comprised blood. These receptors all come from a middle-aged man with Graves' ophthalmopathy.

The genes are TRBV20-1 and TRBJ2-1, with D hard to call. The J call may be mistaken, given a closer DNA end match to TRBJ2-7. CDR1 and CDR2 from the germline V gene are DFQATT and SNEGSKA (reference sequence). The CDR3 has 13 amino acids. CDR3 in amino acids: CSARGLSYNEQYF. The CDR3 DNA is TGCAGTGCCCGCGGCCTCTCCTACAATGAGCAGTACTTC.

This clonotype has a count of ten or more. CDR3 in DNA: TGTGCCAGCAGCTTAGACAGATTCAATCAGCCCCAGCATTTT. It yields the protein CASSLDRFNQPQHF. The V gene is TRBV11-2, the J gene TRBJ1-5, with D unclear. The V end lost 0 bases, the J end lost 3 bases, and 6 bases lay between the germline ends. CDR1 is SGHAT and CDR2 is FQNNGV in the germline V gene. The CDR3 sequence is 14 residues long.

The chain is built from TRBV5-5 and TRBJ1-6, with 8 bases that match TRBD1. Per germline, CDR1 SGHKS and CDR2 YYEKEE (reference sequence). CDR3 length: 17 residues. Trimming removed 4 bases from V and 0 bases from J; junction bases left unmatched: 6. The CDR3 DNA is TGTGCCAGCAGCCGGGACAGGCTTCACTCCTATAATTCACCCCTCCACTTT. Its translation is CASSRDRLHSYNSPLHF.

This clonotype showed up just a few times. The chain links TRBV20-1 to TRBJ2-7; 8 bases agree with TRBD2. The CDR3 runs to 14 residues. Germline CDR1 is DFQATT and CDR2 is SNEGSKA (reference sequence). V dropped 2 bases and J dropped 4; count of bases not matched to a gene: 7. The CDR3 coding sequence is TGCAGTGCTAGAATCCCGGGAGGGTTGTACGAGCAGTACTTC. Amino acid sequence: CSARIPGGLYEQYF.

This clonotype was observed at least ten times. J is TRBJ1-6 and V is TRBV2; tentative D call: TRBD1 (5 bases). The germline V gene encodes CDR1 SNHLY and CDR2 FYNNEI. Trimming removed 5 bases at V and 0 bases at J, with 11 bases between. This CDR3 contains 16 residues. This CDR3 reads CASSRRQSSYNSPLHF. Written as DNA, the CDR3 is TGTGCCAGCAGTCGTCGACAGAGCTCCTATAATTCACCCCTCCACTTT.

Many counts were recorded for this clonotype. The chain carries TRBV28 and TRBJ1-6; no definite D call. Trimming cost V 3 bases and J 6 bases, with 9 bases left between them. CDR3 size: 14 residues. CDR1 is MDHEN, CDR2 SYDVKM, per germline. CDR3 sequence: CASSLAGINSPLHF. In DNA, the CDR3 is TGTGCCAGCAGTTTGGCGGGGATTAATTCACCCCTCCACTTT.

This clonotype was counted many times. The CDR3 region is CSASGQRDQPQHF. The CDR3 DNA reads as TGCAGTGCTAGTGGACAGAGGGATCAGCCCCAGCATTTT. The gene calls are TRBV20-1 and TRBJ1-5, with D possibly being TRBD1 (6 bases). V dropped 3 bases and J dropped 5 bases, with 11 bases sitting between them. This CDR3 has 13 amino acids. Germline CDR1 DFQATT, CDR2 SNEGSKA (reference sequence).

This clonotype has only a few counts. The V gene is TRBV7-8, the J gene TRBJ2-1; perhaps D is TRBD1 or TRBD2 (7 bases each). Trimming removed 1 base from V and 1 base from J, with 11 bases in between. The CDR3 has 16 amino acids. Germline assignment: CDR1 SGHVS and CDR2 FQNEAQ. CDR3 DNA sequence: TGTGCCAGCAGCTTAGTCCAGGGGGGGTCCTACAATGAGCAGTTCTTC. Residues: CASSLVQGGSYNEQFF.

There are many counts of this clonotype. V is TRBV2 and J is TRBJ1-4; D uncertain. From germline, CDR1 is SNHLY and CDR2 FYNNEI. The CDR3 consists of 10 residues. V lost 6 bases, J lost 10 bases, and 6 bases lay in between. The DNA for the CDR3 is TGTGCCAGCAGGGCGGGAAAACTGTTTTTT. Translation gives CASRAGKLFF.

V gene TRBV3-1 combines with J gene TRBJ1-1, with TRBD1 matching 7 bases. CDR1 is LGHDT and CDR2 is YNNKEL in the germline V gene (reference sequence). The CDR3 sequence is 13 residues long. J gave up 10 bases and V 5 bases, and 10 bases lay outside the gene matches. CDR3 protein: CASSGTAGDGAFF. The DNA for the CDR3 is TGTGCCAGCAGCGGGACAGCCGGGGATGGAGCTTTCTTT. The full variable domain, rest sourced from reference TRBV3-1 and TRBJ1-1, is DTAVSQTPKYLVTQMGNDKSIKCEQNLGHDTMYWYKQDSKKFLKIMFSYNNKELIINETVPNRFSPKSPDKAHLNLHINSLELGDSAVYFCASSGTAGDGAFFGQGTRLTVV.

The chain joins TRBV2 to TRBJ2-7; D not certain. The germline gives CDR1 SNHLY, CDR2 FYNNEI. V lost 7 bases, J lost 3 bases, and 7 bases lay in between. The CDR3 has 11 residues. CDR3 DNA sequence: TGTGCCAGCAATAGGGTCTACGAGCAGTACTTC. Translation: CASNRVYEQYF.

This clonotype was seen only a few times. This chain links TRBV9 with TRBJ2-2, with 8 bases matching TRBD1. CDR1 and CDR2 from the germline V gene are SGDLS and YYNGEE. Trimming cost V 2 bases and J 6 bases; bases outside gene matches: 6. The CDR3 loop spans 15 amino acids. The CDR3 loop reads CASSVLTGGSGELFF. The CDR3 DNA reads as TGTGCCAGCAGCGTCCTTACAGGGGGATCCGGGGAGCTGTTTTTT.

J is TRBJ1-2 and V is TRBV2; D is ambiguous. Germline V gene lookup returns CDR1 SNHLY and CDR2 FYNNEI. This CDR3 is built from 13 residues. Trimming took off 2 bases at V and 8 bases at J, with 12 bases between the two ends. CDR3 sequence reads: CASSESPQVGYTF. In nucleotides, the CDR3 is TGTGCCAGCAGTGAAAGCCCACAAGTAGGCTACACCTTC.

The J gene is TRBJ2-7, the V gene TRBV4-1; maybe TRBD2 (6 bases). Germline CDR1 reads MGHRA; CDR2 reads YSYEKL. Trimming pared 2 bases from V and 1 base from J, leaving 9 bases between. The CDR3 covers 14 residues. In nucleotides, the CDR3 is TGCGCCAGCAGCCAAAACGCGGGGTCCTACGAGCAGTACTTC. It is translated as CASSQNAGSYEQYF.

DNA of the CDR3: TGTGCCAGCAGCTTGGGACTAGTATACGAGCAGTACTTC. Translation: CASSLGLVYEQYF. This chain connects TRBV7-8 to TRBJ2-7, with 8 bases lining up with TRBD2. The germline gives CDR1 SGHVS, CDR2 FQNEAQ. V lost 3 bases to trimming and J lost 4 bases; unmatched junction nucleotides: 2. The CDR3 contains 13 residues.

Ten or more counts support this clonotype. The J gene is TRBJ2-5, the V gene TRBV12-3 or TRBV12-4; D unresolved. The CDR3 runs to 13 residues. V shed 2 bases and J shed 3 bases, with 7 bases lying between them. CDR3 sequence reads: CASSLWAEETQYF. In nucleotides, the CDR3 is TGTGCCAGCAGTTTATGGGCCGAAGAGACCCAGTACTTC.

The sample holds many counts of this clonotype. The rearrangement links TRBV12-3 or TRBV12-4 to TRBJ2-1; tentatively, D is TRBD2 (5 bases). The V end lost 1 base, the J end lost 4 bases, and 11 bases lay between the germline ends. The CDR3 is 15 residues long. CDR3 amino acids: CASSLGRAGYNEQFF. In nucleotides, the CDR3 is TGTGCCAGCAGTTTAGGGCGGGCGGGTTACAATGAGCAGTTCTTC.

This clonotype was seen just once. This CDR3 is CSATRVNTEAFF. CDR3 nucleotide sequence: TGCAGTGCCACCAGAGTGAACACTGAAGCTTTCTTT. The chain carries TRBV20-1 and TRBJ1-1; D unclear. Trimming left V 6 bases short and J 0 bases short, with 8 bases between. CDR3 size: 12 residues. The germline V gene has CDR1 DFQATT and CDR2 SNEGSKA (reference sequence).

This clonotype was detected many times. Here the CDR3 DNA reads TGTGCCAGCAGCTCAGCGGGACAGGGCCCATCCGAGCAGTACTTC. This encodes CASSSAGQGPSEQYF. This chain uses TRBV28 with TRBJ2-7; 9 bases match TRBD1. The junction had 12 bases not matched to a gene; V was cut back by 6 bases and J by 6 bases. This CDR3 is 15 amino acids long. Germline V CDR1 and CDR2: MDHEN, SYDVKM.